The rows below give T cell receptor beta chains drawn from one sample of a study of T cells after somatic rescue of genetic block. TCRdb keeps only in-frame clones here, not all; method: immunoSEQ multiplex PCR. The data show about 72,000 clones, approximately 91% seen once. The sequencing sample was made of peripheral blood mononuclear cells (PBMCs). The receptor source for this set is a man younger than 40. Each CDR3 is given with its conserved first and last residue. D genes are given only for firm matches. Clone size is given for some rows only: seen once, a few or many times, or a class if the clone is expanded.

D gene	clone size	V gene	J gene	CDR3 protein	CDR3 DNA
NA	NA	TRBV5-1	TRBJ2-2	CASSLVVAPAGELFF	TGCGCCAGCAGCTTGGTGGTTGCCCCCGCCGGGGAGCTGTTTTTT
NA	NA	TRBV7-9	TRBJ2-1	CASSLVVLEQFF	TGTGCCAGCAGCTTAGTGGTACTAGAGCAGTTCTTC
NA	NA	TRBV2	TRBJ1-5	CASSESENQPQHF	TGTGCCAGCAGTGAGTCCGAAAATCAGCCCCAGCATTTT
TRBD1	NA	TRBV6-6	TRBJ2-7	CASSEGQGAYEQYF	TGTGCCAGCAGTGAGGGACAGGGGGCCTACGAGCAGTACTTC
NA	NA	TRBV2	TRBJ1-4	CASSEWTRSDEKLFF	TGTGCCAGCAGTGAATGGACTAGGAGTGATGAAAAACTGTTTTTT
NA	NA	TRBV18	TRBJ2-2	CASSPPSGNTGELFF	TGTGCCAGCTCACCCCCATCAGGGAACACCGGGGAGCTGTTTTTT
NA	NA	TRBV19	TRBJ2-1	CASSGLAIYRNEQFF	TGTGCCAGTTCGGGGCTAGCGATCTATCGCAATGAGCAGTTCTTC
TRBD1	NA	TRBV7-9	TRBJ2-7	CASRAGQGDEQYF	TGTGCCAGCAGAGCTGGACAGGGTGACGAGCAGTACTTC
TRBD2	NA	TRBV5-8	TRBJ2-1	CASSFGTSGKAEQFF	TGTGCCAGCAGCTTTGGGACTAGCGGGAAAGCTGAGCAGTTCTTC
TRBD2	NA	TRBV7-9	TRBJ2-7	CASSFGGGPYEQYF	TGTGCCAGCAGCTTTGGGGGGGGACCCTACGAGCAGTACTTC
TRBD1	NA	TRBV4-1	TRBJ1-4	CASRSAGGFNEKLFF	TGCGCCAGCCGATCGGCAGGGGGGTTTAATGAAAAACTGTTTTTT
TRBD2	few	TRBV9	TRBJ2-5	CASSAVAGPRLETQYF	TGTGCCAGCAGCGCAGTAGCGGGCCCCCGGCTGGAGACCCAGTACTTC
NA	NA	TRBV15	TRBJ2-3	CATSNPGASTDTQYF	TGTGCCACCAGCAACCCGGGAGCTAGCACAGATACGCAGTATTTT
NA	NA	TRBV7-2	TRBJ2-1	CASSSGVVIEQFF	TGTGCCAGCAGCTCGGGGGTAGTTATTGAGCAGTTCTTC
NA	NA	TRBV6-1	TRBJ2-7	CASSEAPSGSYEQYF	TGTGCCAGCAGTGAAGCCCCCAGCGGAAGCTACGAGCAGTACTTC
NA	few	TRBV7-2	TRBJ1-3	CASSPGGSRNTIYF	TGTGCCAGCAGCCCCGGGGGTTCTCGAAACACCATATATTTT
TRBD1	NA	TRBV19	TRBJ2-5	CASSARTGGQETQYF	TGTGCCAGTAGCGCGAGGACAGGGGGCCAAGAGACCCAGTACTTC
NA	NA	TRBV2	TRBJ1-5	CASSTEGGGQPQHF	TGTGCCAGCAGTACCGAGGGGGGCGGTCAGCCCCAGCATTTT
NA	once	TRBV11-2	TRBJ2-7	CASTPTGSRGYEQYF	TGTGCCAGCACCCCAACGGGGAGTCGGGGCTACGAGCAGTACTTC
NA	NA	TRBV15	TRBJ2-7	CATSRDPVGQGLYEQYF	TGTGCCACCAGCAGAGATCCAGTAGGGCAGGGCCTCTACGAGCAGTACTTC
NA	NA	TRBV7-2	TRBJ2-1	CASSPPGNSYNEQFF	TGTGCCAGCAGCCCTCCTGGGAACTCCTACAATGAGCAGTTCTTC
NA	NA	TRBV19	TRBJ1-1	CASSKGTPSNTEAFF	TGTGCCAGTAGTAAGGGGACACCCTCGAACACTGAAGCTTTCTTT
NA	few	TRBV11-2	TRBJ1-2	CASSLDLGRGHTF	TGTGCCAGCAGCTTAGATTTAGGCAGGGGTCACACCTTC
NA	NA	TRBV6-1	TRBJ1-2	CATEGAPRRGGYTF	TGTGCCACCGAGGGAGCCCCTCGGCGAGGGGGCTACACCTTC
NA	NA	TRBV28	TRBJ2-3	CASSSGGPKDTQYF	TGTGCCAGCAGTTCCGGAGGGCCAAAAGATACGCAGTATTTT
TRBD1	NA	TRBV5-6	TRBJ1-6	CASSLWARGAYNSPLHF	TGTGCCAGCAGCTTGTGGGCCAGGGGGGCTTATAATTCACCCCTCCACTTT
NA	NA	TRBV2	TRBJ2-7	CASSRHYEQYF	TGTGCCAGCAGTAGGCACTACGAGCAGTACTTC
NA	NA	TRBV7-8	TRBJ1-1	CASSDNAGGESWYRSPEAFF	TGTGCCAGCAGCGATAATGCCGGGGGGGAGTCCTGGTATCGTTCCCCTGAAGCTTTCTTT
NA	NA	TRBV29-1	TRBJ2-3	CSVVFAGTTGTSTDTQYF	TGCAGCGTTGTCTTCGCCGGGACAACCGGGACAAGCACAGATACGCAGTATTTT
NA	NA	TRBV7-6	TRBJ2-3	CASSLFGGTDTQYF	TGTGCCAGCAGCTTGTTTGGGGGCACAGATACGCAGTATTTT
NA	NA	TRBV28	TRBJ1-5	CASSKGQTPYSNQPQHF	TGTGCCAGCAGTAAAGGACAGACCCCGTATAGCAATCAGCCCCAGCATTTT
NA	NA	TRBV30	TRBJ1-1	CAWGGDTLPRVNTEAFF	TGTGCCTGGGGAGGGGACACACTGCCGCGGGTGAACACTGAAGCTTTCTTT
TRBD2	NA	TRBV11-2	TRBJ2-3	CASSWTSEHTDTQYF	TGTGCCAGCAGCTGGACTAGCGAGCACACAGATACGCAGTATTTT
TRBD1	NA	TRBV5-4	TRBJ2-3	CASSLGTARTDTQYF	TGTGCCAGCAGCCTAGGGACAGCCCGAACAGATACGCAGTATTTT
NA	NA	TRBV11-2	TRBJ2-6	CASSLTRAGANVLTF	TGTGCCAGCAGCTTAACCAGGGCTGGGGCCAACGTCCTGACTTTC